The clone carrying this T cell receptor beta chain appeared a few times. The antigen is unknown. This sample was included in a study of beta chain features in type 1 diabetes. This CDR3 region has 16 residues. The V gene's germline CDR1 is LNHDA and CDR2 SQIVND (reference sequence). Trimming left V 3 bases short and J 2 bases short, with 16 bases between. Every bit of the isolated RNA underwent reverse transcription, so sequencing read expressed TCRB transcripts. Generated by immunoSEQ multiplex PCR, the TCRdb table keeps only in-frame clones and is missing some. The sample shows roughly 450,000 clones, roughly an eighth of them seen only once. General study findings and limits: cDNA-based reads could over-represent cells with high TCR expression.

The rearrangement links TRBV19 to TRBJ1-1; D is possibly TRBD1 (5 bases). Sequencing was performed on naive CD4+ T cells from blood. This clonotype was sampled from a woman aged 18 to 35 in good health. In nucleotides, the CDR3 is TGTGCCAGTAGTATTCCGAGAGGGGCACTAAACACTGAAGCTTTCTTT. It is translated as CASSIPRGALNTEAFF.